This TCR beta chain was retrieved from a study of T cells after yellow fever vaccination. In the study overall: Some fractions had low cell numbers, and these were prepared with SMART-Seq v4 Ultra Low Input. General observations from the study: Boosting was followed by the reappearance of most primary-vaccination clones (roughly 95% CD4, around 91% CD8). Abundant clonotypes from the bulk population could have been carried over as contaminants into FACS-sorted repertoires.

There are a few counts of this clonotype. Its target is unknown. Trimming cost V 0 bases and J 5 bases; bases outside gene matches: 15. CDR3 length: 18 amino acids. For TCR, cDNA came from 5'RACE template switching, which added a universal primer site and UMIs. TCRdb fed the 5' RACE reads into MiXCR, producing one record per CDR3 protein. The data contain about 340,000 distinct CDR3 sequences, under 15% of them singletons. This sequence originates from a young man who received the YFV17D yellow fever vaccine. The chain has TRBV12-3 or TRBV12-4 and TRBJ1-2; 7 nucleotides line up with TRBD1. Here the sequenced sample was CD4+ T cells sorted from PBMCs, taken 15 days after the yellow fever booster vaccination. In nucleotides, the CDR3 is TGTGCCAGCAGTTTAGCGCTAAGGACAGGCCGGCCCCAGTATGGCTACACCTTC. Translated: CASSLALRTGRPQYGYTF.